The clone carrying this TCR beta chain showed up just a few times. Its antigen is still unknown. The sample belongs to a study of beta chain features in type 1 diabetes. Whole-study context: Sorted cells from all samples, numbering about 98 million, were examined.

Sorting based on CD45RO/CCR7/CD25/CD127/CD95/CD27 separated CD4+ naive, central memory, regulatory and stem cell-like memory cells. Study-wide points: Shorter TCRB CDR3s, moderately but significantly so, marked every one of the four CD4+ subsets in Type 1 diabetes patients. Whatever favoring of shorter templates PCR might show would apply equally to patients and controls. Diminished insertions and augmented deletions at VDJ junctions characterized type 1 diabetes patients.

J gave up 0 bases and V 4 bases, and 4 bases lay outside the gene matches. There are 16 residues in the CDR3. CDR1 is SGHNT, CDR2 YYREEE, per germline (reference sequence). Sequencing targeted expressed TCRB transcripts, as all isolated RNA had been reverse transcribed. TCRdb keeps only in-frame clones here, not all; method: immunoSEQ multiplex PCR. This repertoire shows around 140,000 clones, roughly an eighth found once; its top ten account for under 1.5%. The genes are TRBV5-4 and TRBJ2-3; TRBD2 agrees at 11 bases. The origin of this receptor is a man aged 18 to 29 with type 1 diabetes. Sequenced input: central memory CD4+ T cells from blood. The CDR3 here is CASSPGTSGSTDTQYF. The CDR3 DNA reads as TGTGCCAGCAGCCCCGGGACTAGCGGAAGCACAGATACGCAGTATTTT.